The 7 T cell receptor beta chains listed next were all sequenced from one sample in a study of response to subunit inactivated influenza vaccine. MiXCR, run by TCRdb on the RT-PCR reads, gives a single entry per CDR3 protein. This sample has about 540,000 distinct CDR3 sequences, with 20% to 25% found just once. The same sample was also studied in work on T cells expressing NK-cell markers. Turning to that study: A 5'RACE template switching approach incorporating UMIs was used to make TCR beta cDNA.

The starting material was CD4+ T cells sorted from PBMCs, obtained about 13 days after vaccination. These receptors all stem from a man in his forties or fifties who received an inactivated influenza vaccine.

The chain combines TRBV5-5 with TRBJ2-3; no reliable D call. This CDR3 is built from 14 residues. Trimming took 4 bases from V and 8 from J, leaving 17 bases between them. The germline gives CDR1 SGHKS, CDR2 YYEKEE (reference sequence). The CDR3 DNA sequence: TGTGCCAGCAGCCAATCTCACGAACTTGGTACGCAGTATTTT. Translated: CASSQSHELGTQYF. Filled out from reference TRBV5-5 and TRBJ2-3, the complete variable domain reads DAGVTQSPTHLIKTRGQQVTLRCSPISGHKSVSWYQQVLGQGPQFIFQYYEKEERGRGNFPDRFSARQFPNYSSELNVNALLLGDSALYLCASSQSHELGTQYFGPGTRLTVL.

This clonotype appeared a few times. The genes are TRBV11-2 and TRBJ2-1, with 9 bases identical to TRBD1. This CDR3 is 15 amino acids long. The V and J ends lost 5 bases and 2 bases, in that order; junction bases with no gene match: 4. In germline, CDR1 is SGHAT, CDR2 FQNNGV. In nucleotides, the CDR3 is TGTGCCAGCAGCAAGGACAGGGGAACCTACAATGAGCAGTTCTTC. Amino acid sequence: CASSKDRGTYNEQFF.

This clonotype was detected only a few times. The chain joins TRBV29-1 to TRBJ2-1, with TRBD1 matching 7 bases. CDR1 is SQVTM and CDR2 is ANQGSEA in the germline V gene. The CDR3 runs 12 residues. Trimming removed 7 bases from V and 6 bases from J; junction bases left unmatched: 6. The CDR3 loop reads CSAQTGPNEQFF. The CDR3 DNA follows: TGCAGCGCCCAGACAGGGCCCAATGAGCAGTTCTTC.

The chain has TRBV6-5 and TRBJ1-6; tentative D call: TRBD1 (5 bases). Trimming took off 0 bases at V and 6 bases at J, with 6 bases between the two ends. This CDR3 is 14 amino acids long. Germline loops: CDR1 MNHEY, CDR2 SVGAGI. This chain's CDR3 is CASSYSGTNSPLHF. DNA for the CDR3: TGTGCCAGCAGTTACTCAGGGACTAATTCACCCCTCCACTTT.

In DNA, the CDR3 is TGTGCCAGCAGTAGGACAGGGCCCTACAATGAGCAGTTCTTC. Translating gives CASSRTGPYNEQFF. The chain joins TRBV6-2 or TRBV6-3 to TRBJ2-1, with 8 bases identical to TRBD1. Germline lookup yields CDR1 MNHEY and CDR2 SVGEGT. V lost 5 bases and J lost 2; bases outside the gene matches: 2. CDR3 length equals 14 residues.

This clonotype was detected only a few times. This chain joins TRBV5-1 and TRBJ1-2; a possible D gene is TRBD1 (6 bases). V was pared by 4 bases and J by 0 bases, with 13 bases between. The CDR3 has 15 amino acids. CDR1 is SGHRS, CDR2 YFSETQ, per germline. CDR3 amino acids: CASSAGVSANYGYTF. DNA of the CDR3: TGCGCCAGCAGCGCAGGGGTCTCCGCTAACTATGGCTACACCTTC.

The table lists this clonotype with a few counts. V usage is TRBV28 and J usage is TRBJ1-2; 7 bases are a match to TRBD1. This CDR3 is built from 15 residues. V shed 5 bases, J shed 3 bases, and the junction held 9 bases outside the gene matches. In germline, CDR1 is MDHEN, CDR2 SYDVKM. The CDR3 loop is CASSTPGQHHYGYTF. CDR3 sequence (DNA): TGTGCCAGCAGTACGCCGGGACAGCACCACTATGGCTACACCTTC.